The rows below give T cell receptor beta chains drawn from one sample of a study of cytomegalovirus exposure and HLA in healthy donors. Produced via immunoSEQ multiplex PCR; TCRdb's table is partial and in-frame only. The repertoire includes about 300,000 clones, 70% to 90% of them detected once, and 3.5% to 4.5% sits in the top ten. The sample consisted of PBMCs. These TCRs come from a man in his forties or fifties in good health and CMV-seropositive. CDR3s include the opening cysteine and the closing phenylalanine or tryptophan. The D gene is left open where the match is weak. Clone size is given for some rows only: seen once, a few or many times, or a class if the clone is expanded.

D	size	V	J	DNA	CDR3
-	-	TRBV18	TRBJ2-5	TGTGCCAGCTCACCAGCCGGGATCCAAGAGACCCAGTACTTC	CASSPAGIQETQYF
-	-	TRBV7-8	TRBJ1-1	TGTGCCAGCACCCGGACCGGGATCCGGACTGAAGCTTTCTTT	CASTRTGIRTEAFF
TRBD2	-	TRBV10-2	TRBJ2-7	TGCGCCAGCAGTGACTCCCTCTATGCGGGAGCAGAGGACGAGCAGTACTTC	CASSDSLYAGAEDEQYF
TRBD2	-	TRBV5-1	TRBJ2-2	TGCGCCAGCAGCTTAACTTTTAGCGGGAGGGCCCGAGGCACCGGGGAGCTGTTTTTT	CASSLTFSGRARGTGELFF
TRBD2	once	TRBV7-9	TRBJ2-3	TGTGCCAGCAGCTTATGGACTAGCGGGAGGGCCGGAGATACGCAGTATTTT	CASSLWTSGRAGDTQYF
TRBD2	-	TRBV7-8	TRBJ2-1	TGTGCCAGCCTCCCTGGGACGGTAGCGGGAGTCAATGAGCAGTTCTTC	CASLPGTVAGVNEQFF
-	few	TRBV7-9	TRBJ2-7	TGTGCCAGCAGCCCGGGGGCCTACGAGCAGTACTTC	CASSPGAYEQYF
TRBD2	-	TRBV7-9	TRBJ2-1	TGTGCCAGCAGCCCACAGGACCGCGGGGGCAATGAGCAGTTCTTC	CASSPQDRGGNEQFF
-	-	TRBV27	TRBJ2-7	TGTGCCAGCTCAGACAGCTCCTACGAGCAGTACTTC	CASSDSSYEQYF
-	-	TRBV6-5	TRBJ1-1	TGTGCAGGGGGTCAGCGGAACACTGAAGCTTTCTTT	CAGGQRNTEAFF
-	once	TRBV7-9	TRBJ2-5	TGTGCCAGCAGCTCGCGAGAGACCCAGTACTTC	CASSSRETQYF
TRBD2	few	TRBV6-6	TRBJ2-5	TGTGCCAGCCAGCAGTTAGGACTAGCGAATCAAGAGACCCAGTACTTC	CASQQLGLANQETQYF
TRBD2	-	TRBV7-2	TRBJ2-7	TGTGCCAGCAGCCCTGGACTAGCGGGAGGGTACGAGCAGTACTTC	CASSPGLAGGYEQYF
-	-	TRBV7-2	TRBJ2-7	TGTGCCAGCAGCTTAGGCCCGGGACAATACGAGCAGTACTTC	CASSLGPGQYEQYF
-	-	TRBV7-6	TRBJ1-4	TGTGCCAGCAGCCGGGGACAATCTGCAACTAATGAAAAACTGTTTTTT	CASSRGQSATNEKLFF
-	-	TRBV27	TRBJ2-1	TGTGCCAGCAGTCCCAGGACAAGGTACAATGAGCAGTTCTTC	CASSPRTRYNEQFF
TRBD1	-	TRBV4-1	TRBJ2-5	TGCGCCAGCAGCCAAGAGGACAGGGTAGGGGAGACCCAGTACTTC	CASSQEDRVGETQYF
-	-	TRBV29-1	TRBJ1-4	TGCAGCGTTTCAGGGGCCGATGAAAAACTGTTTTTT	CSVSGADEKLFF
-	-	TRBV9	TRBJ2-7	TGTGCCAGCAGCCCTTCGGGTAGCTCCTACGAGCAGTACTTC	CASSPSGSSYEQYF
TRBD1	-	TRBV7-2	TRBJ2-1	TGTGCCAGCAGCTTAGAACTTCCGGGACAGGGCCACCCAGAGCAGTTCTTC	CASSLELPGQGHPEQFF
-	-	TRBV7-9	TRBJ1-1	TGTGCCAGCAGCTTAACCCTAGGAGGCACTGAAGCTTTCTTT	CASSLTLGGTEAFF
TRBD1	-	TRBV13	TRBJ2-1	TGTGCCAGCAGCTTACGGGGACAGGGGGCAACACACAATGAGCAGTTCTTC	CASSLRGQGATHNEQFF
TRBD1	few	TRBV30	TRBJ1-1	TGTGCCTGGAGTGGACAGGGCTACACTGAAGCTTTCTTT	CAWSGQGYTEAFF
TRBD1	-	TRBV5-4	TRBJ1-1	TGTGCCAGCAGCTTGGTGGACAGGGGAACTGAAGCTTTCTTT	CASSLVDRGTEAFF
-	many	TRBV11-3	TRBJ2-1	TGTGCCAGCAGCTCAGGGGATGAGGGGCACAATGAGCAGTTCTTC	CASSSGDEGHNEQFF
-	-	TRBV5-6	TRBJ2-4	TGTGCCAGCAGACTGAGGAGGGATATGGACAAAAACATTCAGTACTTC	CASRLRRDMDKNIQYF
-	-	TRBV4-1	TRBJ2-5	TGCGCCAGCAGCCAAGTGCGCGTGGAGACCCAGTACTTC	CASSQVRVETQYF
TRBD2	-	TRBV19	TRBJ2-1	TGTGCCAGTAGTTCAGGACTAGCGGGAACACAGCAGTTCTTC	CASSSGLAGTQQFF
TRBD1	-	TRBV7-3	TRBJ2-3	TGTGCCAGCAGCCCCGGCCCGGACAGGGCCACAGATACGCAGTATTTT	CASSPGPDRATDTQYF
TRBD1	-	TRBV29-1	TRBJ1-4	TGCAGCGTTGAAGACGATTGGGGGACAGGGTCTGAAAAACTGTTTTTT	CSVEDDWGTGSEKLFF
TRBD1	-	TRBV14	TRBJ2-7	TGTGCCAGCAGCCAAGAGAAGAGGACAGGAATAGGCGAGCAGTACTTC	CASSQEKRTGIGEQYF
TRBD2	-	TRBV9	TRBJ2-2	TGTGCCAGCAGCGTAGCCCCCCAAGGGGAGGGAGCCGGGGAGCTGTTTTTT	CASSVAPQGEGAGELFF
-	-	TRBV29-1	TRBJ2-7	TGCAGCATCAAGGAGGGACCCTACGAGCAGTACTTC	CSIKEGPYEQYF
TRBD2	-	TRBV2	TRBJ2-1	TGTGCCTGCCCAGTGGCGGGAGGAAACAATGAGCAGTTCTTC	CACPVAGGNNEQFF
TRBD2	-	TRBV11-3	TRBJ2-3	TGTGCCAGCAGCTTAAGCCAAGTGGCGGGAGGACTCACAGATACGCAGTATTTT	CASSLSQVAGGLTDTQYF
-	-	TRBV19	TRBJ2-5	TGTGCCAGTAGTATAGTGGGAGGTTCCCAGCAGTACTTC	CASSIVGGSQQYF
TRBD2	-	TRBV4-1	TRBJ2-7	TGCGCCAGCCGCCCACTCTCTAGCGGGGTCCACGAGCAGTACTTC	CASRPLSSGVHEQYF
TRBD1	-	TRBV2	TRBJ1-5	TGTGCCAGCAGTGAACAGGGGGCTTGGAATCAGCCCCAGCATTTT	CASSEQGAWNQPQHF
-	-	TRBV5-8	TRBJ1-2	TGTGCCAGCAGCTTGGCCGTTAACTATGGCTACACCTTC	CASSLAVNYGYTF
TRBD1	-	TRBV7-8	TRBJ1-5	TGTGCCAGCAGCTCAAACAGGGGGCAACGCAATCAGCCCCAGCATTTT	CASSSNRGQRNQPQHF